A single sample is the source of the 17 T cell receptor beta chains below, sequenced in a study of blood T cell repertoires in COVID-19. The method was immunoSEQ multiplex PCR; TCRdb's version includes in-frame clones alone and lacks a portion of them. Of 250,000 to 350,000 clones in the sample, over 80% were seen once. Sequencing was carried out using PBMCs or T cells enriched from blood (not recorded which). Every receptor here comes from a young woman who had recovered from COVID-19.

The V gene is TRBV9, the J gene TRBJ2-7, with 8 nucleotides matching TRBD1. The germline V gene encodes CDR1 SGDLS and CDR2 YYNGEE. V lost 4 bases to trimming and J lost 7 bases; unmatched junction nucleotides: 13. The CDR3 spans 15 residues. CDR3 protein: CASSTGQGGGREQYF. The CDR3 nucleotides are TGTGCCAGCAGCACAGGACAGGGCGGTGGAAGGGAGCAGTACTTC. The variable domain in full, with the rest retrieved from reference TRBV9 and TRBJ2-7, is DSGVTQTPKHLITATGQRVTLRCSPRSGDLSVYWYQQSLDQGLQFLIQYYNGEERAKGNILERFSAQQFPDLHSELNLSSLELGDSALYFCASSTGQGGGREQYFGPGTRLTVT.

The chain is built from TRBV4-2 and TRBJ2-2; maybe TRBD2 (6 bases). CDR1 and CDR2 (germline): LGHNA, YNFKEQ. CDR3 size: 17 residues. V lost 1 base, J lost 4 bases, and 16 bases lay in between. The CDR3 DNA sequence: TGTGCCAGCAGCCAAGGGGTCGGACGAGCGGGCACCGGGGAGCTGTTTTTT. Amino acid sequence: CASSQGVGRAGTGELFF.

In DNA form, the CDR3 reads TGTGCCAGCAGTGATCCTCAGACAGTGAACACTGAAGCTTTCTTT. Protein sequence: CASSDPQTVNTEAFF. The chain recombines TRBV25-1 with TRBJ1-1; a possible D gene is TRBD1 (5 bases). Trimming removed 3 bases at V and 0 bases at J, with 11 bases between. Germline CDR1 is MGHDK and CDR2 is SYGVNS. The length of the CDR3 is 15 residues.

This clone appeared a few times. The chain has TRBV27 and TRBJ1-1; tentative D call: TRBD1 (5 bases). This CDR3 region has 13 residues. V lost 5 bases to trimming and J lost 11 bases, with 18 bases between them. Germline CDR1 MNHEY, CDR2 SMNVEV (reference sequence). The CDR3 loop reads CASSTRRGGWAFF. In DNA form, the CDR3 reads TGTGCCAGCAGTACCCGCCGGGGGGGTTGGGCTTTCTTT.

This chain links TRBV28 with TRBJ1-2; 8 bases agree with TRBD1. J gave up 1 base and V 3 bases, and 4 bases lay outside the gene matches. The CDR3 covers 15 residues. Germline lookup yields CDR1 MDHEN and CDR2 SYDVKM. Here the CDR3 reads CASSFRTGINYGYTF. The CDR3 nucleotides are TGTGCCAGCAGTTTTCGGACAGGGATTAACTATGGCTACACCTTC.

The J gene is TRBJ2-1, the V gene TRBV9, with 9 bases matching TRBD2. This CDR3 has 18 residues. V shed 0 bases, J shed 4 bases, and the junction held 11 bases outside the gene matches. CDR1 is SGDLS, CDR2 YYNGEE, per germline. The CDR3: CASSVVAASGAQYNEQFF. The CDR3 DNA reads as TGTGCCAGCAGCGTAGTGGCAGCTAGCGGGGCCCAGTACAATGAGCAGTTCTTC.

The V and J genes are TRBV2 and TRBJ2-7; possible D gene TRBD1, 6 bases. Germline V gives CDR1 SNHLY, CDR2 FYNNEI. V gave up 5 bases and J gave up 11 bases, with 25 bases separating them. This CDR3 comprises 15 residues. The chain's CDR3 is CASSPLGGLYRVKYF. The CDR3 nucleotides are TGTGCCAGCAGTCCTTTAGGTGGGTTATACAGGGTGAAGTACTTC.

The chain has TRBV15 and TRBJ1-4; 7 bases line up with TRBD1. Germline CDR1 LNHNV, CDR2 YYDKDF (reference sequence). Losses at the gene ends were 3 bases for V and 8 bases for J; bases not matched to a gene: 12. This CDR3 contains 16 residues. CDR3 protein: CATSSSPGQSYEKLFF. The CDR3 coding sequence is TGTGCCACCAGCAGTTCTCCGGGACAGAGCTACGAAAAACTGTTTTTT.

The chain is built from TRBV7-2 and TRBJ1-2; maybe TRBD1 (6 bases). V lost 3 bases, J lost 8 bases, and 10 bases lay in between. CDR3 size: 12 residues. Germline V gives CDR1 SGHTA, CDR2 FQGNSA. The chain's CDR3 is CASSFGGLGYTF. CDR3 DNA sequence: TGTGCCAGCAGCTTTGGGGGCTTAGGCTACACCTTC.

The J gene is TRBJ2-2, the V gene TRBV4-2; 9 bases map to TRBD1. Germline lookup yields CDR1 LGHNA and CDR2 YNFKEQ. CDR3 length: 15 amino acids. V shed 4 bases and J 4 bases; nucleotides not matched to a gene: 4. The CDR3 region is CASSPDRGSTGELFF. CDR3 DNA: TGTGCCAGCAGCCCGGACAGGGGATCCACCGGGGAGCTGTTTTTT.

The chain links TRBV19 to TRBJ1-2; 9 bases agree with TRBD1. Losses at the gene ends were 10 bases for V and 4 bases for J; bases not matched to a gene: 10. The length of the CDR3 is 14 residues. Per the germline V gene, CDR1 is LNHDA and CDR2 is SQIVND (reference sequence). CDR3 DNA sequence: TGTGCCACCTCGGGACAGGGTGTGGGCTATGGCTACACCTTC. This codes for CATSGQGVGYGYTF.

V and J are TRBV7-2 and TRBJ2-1; TRBD2 aligns across 14 bases. This CDR3 is 19 amino acids long. Germline loops: CDR1 SGHTA, CDR2 FQGNSA. Unmatched junction bases numbered 11, after V lost 5 bases and J lost 2 bases. The CDR3, as DNA: TGTGCCAGCAGCGAGACTAGCGGGGGGGCCCCTACCACCTACAATGAGCAGTTCTTC. It specifies CASSETSGGAPTTYNEQFF.

The genes are TRBV14 and TRBJ2-7; 14 nucleotides agree with TRBD2. The CDR3 loop spans 14 amino acids. The V and J ends lost 4 bases and 7 bases, in that order; junction bases with no gene match: 3. From germline, CDR1 is SGHDN and CDR2 FVKESK. The CDR3 DNA follows: TGTGCCAGCAGCCCCGGGACTAGCGGGAGTGAGCAGTACTTC. It is translated as CASSPGTSGSEQYF.

V and J are TRBV7-2 and TRBJ1-6; D is perhaps TRBD1 (6 bases). The CDR3 runs to 14 residues. Germline CDR1 and CDR2: SGHTA and FQGNSA. The V end lost 5 bases, the J end lost 14 bases, and 19 bases lay between the germline ends. CDR3 DNA sequence: TGTGCCAGCAGCGAGGGACACGGGGTAAACGCCCTCCACTTT. Protein product: CASSEGHGVNALHF.

The chain recombines TRBV7-6 with TRBJ1-4; 8 positions match TRBD1. The J segment lost 7 bases and the V segment lost 2 bases, leaving 9 bases of the junction unmatched. Germline loops: CDR1 SGHVS, CDR2 FNYEAQ. CDR3 length equals 16 residues. CDR3 sequence: CASSLKPGQGAEKLFF. In nucleotides, the CDR3 is TGTGCCAGCAGCTTAAAGCCCGGACAGGGTGCTGAAAAACTGTTTTTT. Filled out from reference TRBV7-6 and TRBJ1-4, the complete variable domain reads GAGVSQSPRYKVTKRGQDVALRCDPISGHVSLYWYRQALGQGPEFLTYFNYEAQQDKSGLPNDRFSAERPEGSISTLTIQRTEQRDSAMYRCASSLKPGQGAEKLFFGSGTQLSVL.

The chain links TRBV19 to TRBJ2-1; tentative D call: TRBD2 (6 bases). The CDR3 sequence is 13 residues long. Looked up from germline, CDR1 is LNHDA and CDR2 is SQIVND (reference sequence). V was pared by 5 bases and J by 3 bases, with 8 bases between. The CDR3 loop reads CASSRDFYNEQFF. CDR3 DNA sequence: TGTGCCAGTAGTCGGGACTTCTACAATGAGCAGTTCTTC.

This clone was counted once. V and J are TRBV7-2 and TRBJ1-6; 10 positions agree with TRBD1. CDR1 SGHTA and CDR2 FQGNSA come from the germline V gene. The CDR3 is 14 amino acids. Trimming cost V 5 bases and J 11 bases; bases outside gene matches: 6. In DNA form, the CDR3 reads TGTGCCAGCAGCGACTTGGGACAGGGGACACCCCTCCACTTT. Translation: CASSDLGQGTPLHF.